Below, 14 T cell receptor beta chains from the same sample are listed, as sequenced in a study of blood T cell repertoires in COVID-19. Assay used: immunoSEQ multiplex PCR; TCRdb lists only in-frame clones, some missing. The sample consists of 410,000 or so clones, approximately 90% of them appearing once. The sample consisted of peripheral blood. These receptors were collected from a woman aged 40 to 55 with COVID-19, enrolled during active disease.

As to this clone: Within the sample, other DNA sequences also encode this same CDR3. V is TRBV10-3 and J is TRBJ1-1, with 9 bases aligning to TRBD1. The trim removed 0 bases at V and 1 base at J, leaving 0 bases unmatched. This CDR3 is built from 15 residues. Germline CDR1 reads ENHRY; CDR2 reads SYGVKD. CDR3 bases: TGTGCCATCAGTGAGTCGGGACAGGGGAACACTGAAGCTTTCTTT. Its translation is CAISESGQGNTEAFF.

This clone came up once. The CDR3, as DNA: TGTGCCAGCAGCTTAAGCAGGGAGGGCAATCAGCCCCAGCATTTT. This codes for CASSLSREGNQPQHF. V gene TRBV7-8 combines with J gene TRBJ1-5; D might be TRBD1 (5 bases). CDR3 length equals 15 residues. V lost 2 bases and J 2 bases, leaving 10 bases between the germline ends. The V gene's germline CDR1 is SGHVS and CDR2 FQNEAQ.

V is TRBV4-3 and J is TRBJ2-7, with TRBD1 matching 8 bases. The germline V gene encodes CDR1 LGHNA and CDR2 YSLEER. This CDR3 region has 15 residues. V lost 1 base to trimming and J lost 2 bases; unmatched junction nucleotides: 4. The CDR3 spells CASSQGPGQAYEQYF. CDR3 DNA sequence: TGCGCCAGCAGCCAAGGACCGGGACAGGCCTACGAGCAGTACTTC.

The CDR3 is CASSFRLVDYEQYF. CDR3 DNA sequence: TGTGCCAGCAGCTTCCGACTAGTAGACTACGAGCAGTACTTC. The rearrangement links TRBV5-5 to TRBJ2-7; TRBD2 might be the D (6 bases). Germline-derived CDR1 and CDR2 are SGHKS and YYEKEE (reference sequence). V lost 2 bases and J 3 bases, leaving 12 bases between the germline ends. This CDR3 region has 14 residues.

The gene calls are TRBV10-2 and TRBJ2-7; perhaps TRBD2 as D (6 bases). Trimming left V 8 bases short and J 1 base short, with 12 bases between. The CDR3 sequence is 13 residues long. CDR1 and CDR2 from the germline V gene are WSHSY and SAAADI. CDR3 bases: TGCGCCAGCGGGACTTCCCAGTCCTACGAGCAGTACTTC. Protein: CASGTSQSYEQYF.

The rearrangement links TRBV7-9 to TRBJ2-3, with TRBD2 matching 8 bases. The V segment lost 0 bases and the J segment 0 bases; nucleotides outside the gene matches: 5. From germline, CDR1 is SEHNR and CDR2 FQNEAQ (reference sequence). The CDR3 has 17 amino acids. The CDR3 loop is CASSLALAGRSTDTQYF. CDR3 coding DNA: TGTGCCAGCAGCTTAGCGCTAGCGGGCCGAAGCACAGATACGCAGTATTTT.

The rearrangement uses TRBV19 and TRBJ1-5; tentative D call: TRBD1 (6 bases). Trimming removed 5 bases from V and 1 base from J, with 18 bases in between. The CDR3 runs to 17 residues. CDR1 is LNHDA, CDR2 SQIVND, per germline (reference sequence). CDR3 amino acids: CASSAGTGTRSNQPQHF. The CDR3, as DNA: TGTGCCAGTAGTGCGGGCACCGGGACACGGAGCAATCAGCCCCAGCATTTT.

CDR3 bases: TGTGCCAGCAGCTTGGAGCAGGAGGACACTGAAGCTTTCTTT. It is translated as CASSLEQEDTEAFF. This chain links TRBV5-6 with TRBJ1-1; D is uncertain. Germline CDR1 reads SGHDT; CDR2 reads YYEEEE. The CDR3 is 14 residues long. Trimming cost V 0 bases and J 3 bases, with 9 bases left between them.

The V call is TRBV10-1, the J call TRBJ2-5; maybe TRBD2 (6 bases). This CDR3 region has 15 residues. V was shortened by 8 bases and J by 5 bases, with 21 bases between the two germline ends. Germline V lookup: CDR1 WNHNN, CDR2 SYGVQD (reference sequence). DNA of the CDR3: TGCGCCAGCGGGGGGAGATGGGTCTTAGGGGAGACCCAGTACTTC. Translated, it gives CASGGRWVLGETQYF.

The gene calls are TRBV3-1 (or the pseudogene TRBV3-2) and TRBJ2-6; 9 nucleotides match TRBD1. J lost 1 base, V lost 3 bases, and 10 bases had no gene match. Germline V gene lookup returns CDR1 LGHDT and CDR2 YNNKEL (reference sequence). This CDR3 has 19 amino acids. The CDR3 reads CASSHPLQGAVSGANVLTF. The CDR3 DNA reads TGTGCCAGCAGCCACCCCTTACAGGGGGCCGTTTCTGGGGCCAACGTCCTGACTTTC.

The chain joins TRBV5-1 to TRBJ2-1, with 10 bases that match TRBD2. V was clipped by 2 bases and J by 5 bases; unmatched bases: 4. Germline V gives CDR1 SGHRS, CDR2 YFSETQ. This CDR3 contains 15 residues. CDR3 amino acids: CASSLRTSGNNEQFF. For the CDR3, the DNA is TGCGCCAGCAGCTTACGGACTAGCGGAAACAATGAGCAGTTCTTC.

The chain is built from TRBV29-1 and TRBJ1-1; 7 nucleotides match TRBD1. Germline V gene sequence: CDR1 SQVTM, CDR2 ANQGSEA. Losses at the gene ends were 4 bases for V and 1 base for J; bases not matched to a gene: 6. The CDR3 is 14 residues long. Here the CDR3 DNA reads TGCAGCGTTGTCCCGGGACAGCCGAACACTGAAGCTTTCTTT. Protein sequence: CSVVPGQPNTEAFF.

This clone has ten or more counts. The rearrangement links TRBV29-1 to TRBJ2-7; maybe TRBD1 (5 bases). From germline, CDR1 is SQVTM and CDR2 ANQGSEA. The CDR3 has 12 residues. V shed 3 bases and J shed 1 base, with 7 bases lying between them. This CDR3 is CSVEQGSYEQYF. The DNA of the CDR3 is TGCAGCGTTGAGCAGGGTTCCTACGAGCAGTACTTC.

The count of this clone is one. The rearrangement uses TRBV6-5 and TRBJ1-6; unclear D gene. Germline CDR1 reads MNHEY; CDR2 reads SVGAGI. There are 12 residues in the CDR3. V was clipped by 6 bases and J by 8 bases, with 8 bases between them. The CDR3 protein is CASSREDSPLHF. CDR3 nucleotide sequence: TGTGCCAGCAGCCGGGAGGATTCACCCCTCCACTTT.